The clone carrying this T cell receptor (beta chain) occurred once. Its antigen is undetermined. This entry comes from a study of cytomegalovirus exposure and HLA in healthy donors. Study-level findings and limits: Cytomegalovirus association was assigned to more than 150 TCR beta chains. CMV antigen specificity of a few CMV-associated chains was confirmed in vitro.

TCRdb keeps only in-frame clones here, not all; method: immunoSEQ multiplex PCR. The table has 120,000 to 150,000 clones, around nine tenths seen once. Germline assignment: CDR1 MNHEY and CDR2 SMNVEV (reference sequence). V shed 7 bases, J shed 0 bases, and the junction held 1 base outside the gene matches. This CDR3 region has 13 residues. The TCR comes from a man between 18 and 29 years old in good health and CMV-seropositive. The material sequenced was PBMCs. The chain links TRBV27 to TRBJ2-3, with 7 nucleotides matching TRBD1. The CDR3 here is CASKGASTDTQYF. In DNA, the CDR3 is TGTGCCAGCAAGGGGGCTAGCACAGATACGCAGTATTTT.